These T cell receptor beta chains were read from a single sample in a study of OX40 agonist ivuxolimab in advanced cancers. This table comes from immunoSEQ multiplex PCR, and its TCRdb copy is limited to in-frame clones, with some not included. The profile shows more than 25,000 clones, 80% to 90% of them singletons. The source was CD4+ or CD8+ T cells sorted from blood, collected in a trial of the OX40 agonist ivuxolimab. Source of these receptors: an adult with an advanced solid tumor such as melanoma, head and neck, liver or kidney cancer. CDR3s include the opening cysteine and the closing phenylalanine or tryptophan. D genes are given only for firm matches. Size is stated for part of the rows, as once, few or many counts, or as a class when the clone is expanded.

v_call,clone_size,d_call,j_call,cdr3_aa,cdr3_nt
TRBV19,many,.,TRBJ2-7,CASRQGQYEQYF,TGTGCCAGTAGGCAGGGGCAGTACGAGCAGTACTTC
TRBV10-3,once,.,TRBJ1-5,CATRNQADQPQHF,TGTGCCACCCGTAACCAGGCAGATCAGCCCCAGCATTTT
TRBV9,.,TRBD2,TRBJ2-1,CASSVQGLAGGNEQFF,TGTGCCAGCAGCGTACAGGGACTAGCGGGAGGCAATGAGCAGTTCTTC
TRBV5-6,.,.,TRBJ1-2,CASRPMGGRDGYTF,TGTGCCAGCAGGCCAATGGGAGGGAGAGACGGCTACACCTTC
TRBV6-5,.,TRBD1,TRBJ2-7,CASSYSKSRGLWEQYF,TGTGCCAGCAGTTACTCGAAGTCCAGGGGGCTATGGGAGCAGTACTTC
TRBV5-4,.,.,TRBJ1-2,CASSSPPGRDYGYTF,TGTGCCAGCAGCTCTCCCCCAGGGAGGGACTATGGCTACACCTTC
TRBV9,.,.,TRBJ2-1,CASSVDGSGEQFF,TGTGCCAGCAGCGTAGATGGGTCAGGAGAGCAGTTCTTC
TRBV5-1,few,.,TRBJ1-2,CASSGEGFNGGYTF,TGCGCCAGCAGCGGGGAGGGTTTTAATGGTGGCTACACCTTC
TRBV9,.,TRBD1,TRBJ1-2,CASSLLTGGLAYGYTF,TGTGCCAGCAGCCTCCTAACAGGGGGCTTGGCCTATGGCTACACCTTC
TRBV28,.,.,TRBJ2-7,CASSYNYEQYF,TGTGCCAGCAGTTATAACTACGAGCAGTACTTC
TRBV7-2,few,TRBD1,TRBJ1-2,CASSPSDRGKGYTF,TGTGCCAGCAGCCCAAGTGACAGGGGGAAAGGCTACACCTTC
TRBV28,.,.,TRBJ2-3,CASSFGQGERDTQYF,TGTGCCAGCAGCTTTGGGCAGGGCGAGAGAGATACGCAGTATTTT
TRBV6-1,.,TRBD1,TRBJ2-7,CASSEHRGNYEQYF,TGTGCCAGCAGTGAGCACAGGGGGAACTACGAGCAGTACTTC
TRBV5-6,.,.,TRBJ1-3,CASSPGDWTGNTIYF,TGTGCCAGCAGCCCAGGCGACTGGACTGGAAACACCATATATTTT
TRBV28,.,TRBD1,TRBJ1-5,CASSQPSNTGAGNQPQHF,TGTGCCAGCAGTCAGCCCTCCAACACAGGGGCTGGCAATCAGCCCCAGCATTTT
TRBV6-1,.,.,TRBJ1-5,CASSSSQPQHF,TGTGCCAGCAGTTCAAGTCAGCCCCAGCATTTT
TRBV5-1,.,TRBD1,TRBJ1-2,CASSLARTGGPNYGYTF,TGCGCCAGCAGCTTGGCCAGGACAGGTGGACCTAACTATGGCTACACCTTC
TRBV27,once,TRBD1,TRBJ2-5,CASSSAPGGRETQYF,TGTGCCAGCAGTTCAGCGCCAGGGGGCAGGGAGACCCAGTACTTC
TRBV6-5,.,.,TRBJ1-1,CASSYGQQSEAFF,TGTGCCAGCAGTTATGGACAGCAATCTGAAGCTTTCTTT
TRBV19,.,.,TRBJ2-5,CASSIGAGRETQETQYF,TGTGCCAGTAGTATAGGAGCGGGCAGGGAAACCCAAGAGACCCAGTACTTC
TRBV27,.,.,TRBJ2-2,CASSLSYTGELFF,TGTGCCAGCAGTTTATCTTACACCGGGGAGCTGTTTTTT
TRBV4-3,.,.,TRBJ2-7,CASSQDRGKYEQYF,TGCGCCAGCAGCCAAGATCGGGGGAAGTACGAGCAGTACTTC
TRBV7-9,.,.,TRBJ2-2,CASSLGAAGYVAGELFF,TGTGCCAGCAGCTTAGGAGCGGCAGGGTATGTTGCCGGGGAGCTGTTTTTT
TRBV4-2,.,TRBD1,TRBJ2-7,CASSQDRETGQGSYEQYF,TGTGCCAGCAGCCAAGATAGAGAGACAGGACAGGGGTCCTACGAGCAGTACTTC
TRBV5-4,once,.,TRBJ1-3,CASSSIPRSSGNTIYF,TGTGCCAGCAGCTCGATCCCTCGGTCCTCTGGAAACACCATATATTTT
TRBV27,few,.,TRBJ1-2,CASSLGVGPYGYTF,TGTGCCAGCAGTTTAGGCGTCGGCCCCTATGGCTACACCTTC
TRBV19,.,.,TRBJ2-2,CASNLHGTGELFF,TGTGCCAGTAACTTGCACGGCACCGGGGAGCTGTTTTTT
TRBV7-9,few,TRBD2,TRBJ2-1,CASSMGGLRGPPVF,TGTGCCAGCAGCATGGGGGGGTTGAGGGGCCCGCCGGTCTTC
TRBV9,medium-sized,.,TRBJ2-7,CASSVDRLEDEQYF,TGTGCCAGCAGCGTAGACAGACTCGAGGACGAGCAGTACTTC